The present TCR beta chain was sequenced within a study of shared clonotypes between healthy human individuals. General study findings and limits: Non-shared clonotypes displayed generation probabilities falling below those of clonotypes present in all four donors.

Each subset's genomic DNA was shared equally among a number of immunoSEQ plates. Sequenced by immunoSEQ multiplex PCR; TCRdb stores in-frame clones only, minus some. The data show under 850,000 clones, just under 75% seen once. Both subsets, CD45RA+ naive and CD45RA-negative memory, were split from the CD4+ cells. With respect to this clone: Antigen unknown.

The CDR3 totals 16 residues. Looked up from germline, CDR1 is SGHTS and CDR2 is YDEGEE. Trimming at V came to 7 bases and at J to 7 bases, leaving 15 bases not matched to a gene. The source is a woman in her thirties in good health. The sample was memory CD4+ T cells sorted from blood. Subset here: CD45RA-negative fraction. This chain connects TRBV5-8 to TRBJ2-1, with TRBD2 identical over 9 bases. The CDR3 coding sequence is TGTGCCAGCGGATCGCGGGGAGGGACTAGCCTAAATGAGCAGTTCTTC. Its translation: CASGSRGGTSLNEQFF.